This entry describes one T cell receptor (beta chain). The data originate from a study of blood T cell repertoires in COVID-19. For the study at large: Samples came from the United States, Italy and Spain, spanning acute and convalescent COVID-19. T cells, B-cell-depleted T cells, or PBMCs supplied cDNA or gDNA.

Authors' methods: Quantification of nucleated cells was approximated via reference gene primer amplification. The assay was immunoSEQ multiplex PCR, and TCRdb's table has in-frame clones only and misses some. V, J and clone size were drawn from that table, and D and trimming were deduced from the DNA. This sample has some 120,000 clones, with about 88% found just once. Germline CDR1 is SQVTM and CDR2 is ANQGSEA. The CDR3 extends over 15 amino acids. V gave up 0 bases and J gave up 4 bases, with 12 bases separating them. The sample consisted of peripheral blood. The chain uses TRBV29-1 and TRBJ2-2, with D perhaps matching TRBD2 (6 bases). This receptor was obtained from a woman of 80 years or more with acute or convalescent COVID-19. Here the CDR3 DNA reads TGCAGCGTTGAAGATTCCGGGGGTGGCACCGGGGAGCTGTTTTTT. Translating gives CSVEDSGGGTGELFF.